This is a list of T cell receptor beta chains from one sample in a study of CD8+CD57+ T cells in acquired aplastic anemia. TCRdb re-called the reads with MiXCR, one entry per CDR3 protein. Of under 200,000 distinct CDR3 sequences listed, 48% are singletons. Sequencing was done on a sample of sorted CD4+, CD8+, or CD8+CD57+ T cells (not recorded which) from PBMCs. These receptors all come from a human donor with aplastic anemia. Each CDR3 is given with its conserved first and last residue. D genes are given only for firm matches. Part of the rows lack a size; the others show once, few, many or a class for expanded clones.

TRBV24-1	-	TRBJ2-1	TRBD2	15	CATSGLAGGPNEQFF	TGTGCCACCAGTGGACTAGCGGGAGGGCCGAATGAGCAGTTCTTC
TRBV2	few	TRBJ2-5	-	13	CASSSGKAETQYF	TGTGCCAGCAGTAGCGGCAAGGCGGAGACCCAGTACTTC
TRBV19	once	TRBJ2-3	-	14	CAVKSGPSTDTQYF	TGTGCCGTTAAGTCGGGGCCTAGCACAGATACGCAGTATTTT
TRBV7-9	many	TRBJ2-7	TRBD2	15	CASSPGLAGAYEQYF	TGTGCCAGCAGCCCCGGACTAGCGGGAGCATACGAGCAGTACTTC
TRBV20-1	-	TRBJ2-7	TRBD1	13	CSLEGAGTYEQYF	TGCAGTTTAGAGGGGGCGGGCACCTACGAGCAGTACTTC
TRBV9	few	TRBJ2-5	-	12	CASSSSLETQYF	TGTGCCAGCAGCTCCTCGTTGGAGACCCAGTACTTC
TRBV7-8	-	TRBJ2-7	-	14	CASSARGAEYEQYF	TGTGCCAGCAGCGCCCGAGGGGCGGAATACGAGCAGTACTTC
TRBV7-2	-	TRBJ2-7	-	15	CASSQDRMTHYEQYF	TGTGCCAGCAGTCAAGACAGAATGACACACTACGAGCAGTACTTC
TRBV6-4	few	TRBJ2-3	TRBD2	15	CASSDLAGSTDTQYF	TGTGCCAGCAGTGACTTAGCGGGTAGCACAGATACGCAGTATTTT
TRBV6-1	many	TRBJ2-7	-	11	CATTQAYEQYF	TGTGCCACCACCCAGGCCTACGAGCAGTACTTC
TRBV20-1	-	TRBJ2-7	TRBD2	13	CSARDLLAGEQYF	TGCAGTGCTAGAGATTTACTAGCGGGCGAGCAGTACTTT
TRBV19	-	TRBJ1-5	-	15	CASSIQIYSDQPQHF	TGTGCCAGTAGTATTCAGATTTATAGCGATCAGCCCCAGCATTTT
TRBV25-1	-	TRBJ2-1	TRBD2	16	CACSAKSGGIYNEQFF	TGTGCCTGCAGTGCTAAAAGCGGGGGCATCTACAATGAGCAGTTCTTC
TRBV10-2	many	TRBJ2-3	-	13	CASLSSRTDTQYF	TGCGCCAGTTTGAGCAGCCGCACAGATACGCAGTATTTT
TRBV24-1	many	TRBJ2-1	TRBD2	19	CATSPYGTSGRTSYNEQFF	TGTGCCACCAGTCCTTACGGGACTAGCGGGAGGACCTCCTACAATGAGCAGTTCTTC
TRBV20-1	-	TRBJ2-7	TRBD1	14	CSAEGTGGTYEQYF	TGCAGTGCCGAGGGGACAGGGGGTACCTACGAGCAGTACTTC
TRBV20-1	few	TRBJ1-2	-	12	CSAREGGHGYTF	TGCAGTGCTAGAGAGGGCGGGCATGGCTACACCTTC
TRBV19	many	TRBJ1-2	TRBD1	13	CASSEQGEAGYTF	TGTGCCAGTAGTGAACAGGGGGAAGCTGGCTACACCTTC
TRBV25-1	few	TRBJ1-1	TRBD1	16	CASSVYGTGGSTEAFF	TGTGCCAGCAGTGTTTACGGGACAGGGGGCTCTACTGAAGCTTTCTTT
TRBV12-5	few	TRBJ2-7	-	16	CASGFSRGAMVYEQYF	TGTGCTAGTGGTTTCTCCAGGGGAGCTATGGTCTACGAGCAGTACTTC
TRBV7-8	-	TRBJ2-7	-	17	CASSLGLPGRPSYEQYF	TGTGCCAGCAGCTTAGGTCTTCCGGGACGGCCCTCCTACGAGCAGTACTTC
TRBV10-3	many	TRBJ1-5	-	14	CAISPQQGLQPQHF	TGTGCCATCAGCCCTCAACAGGGACTTCAGCCCCAGCATTTT
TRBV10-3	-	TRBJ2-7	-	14	CAISVQRVNYEQYF	TGTGCCATCAGTGTACAGCGGGTGAACTACGAGCAGTACTTC
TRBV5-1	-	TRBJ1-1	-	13	CASTTGAGTEAFF	TGCGCCAGCACCACCGGGGCGGGCACTGAAGCTTTCTTT
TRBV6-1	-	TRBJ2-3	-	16	CASSANGLTSTDTQYF	TGTGCCAGCAGTGCCAATGGTCTTACTAGCACAGATACGCAGTATTTT
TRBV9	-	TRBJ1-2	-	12	CASSEQPGHPAF	TGTGCCAGCAGCGAGCAACCGGGACACCCAGCCTTC
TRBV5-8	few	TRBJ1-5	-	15	CASSVVLGSNQPQHF	TGTGCCAGCAGCGTGGTTCTGGGAAGCAATCAGCCCCAGCATTTT
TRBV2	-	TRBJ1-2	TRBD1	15	CASSSDRGLNYGYTF	TGTGCCAGCAGTTCGGACAGGGGGCTCAACTATGGCTACACCTTC
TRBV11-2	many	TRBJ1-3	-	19	CASSLRRNWQASSGNTIYF	TGTGCCAGCAGCTTGAGGCGTAATTGGCAGGCTAGCTCTGGAAACACCATATATTTT
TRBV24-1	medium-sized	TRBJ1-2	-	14	CATSDSSEAYGYTF	TGTGCCACCAGTGATTCGTCGGAGGCCTATGGCTACACCTTC
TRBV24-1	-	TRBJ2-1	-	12	CATSGSYNERFF	TGTGCCACTAGCGGTTCCTACAATGAGCGTTTCTTC
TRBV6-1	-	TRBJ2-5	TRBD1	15	CASSELGDRAETQYF	TGTGCCAGCAGTGAATTGGGGGACAGGGCTGAGACCCAGTACTTC
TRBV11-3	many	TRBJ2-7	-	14	CASSFGDSSYEQYF	TGTGCCAGCAGCTTCGGAGACAGCTCCTACGAGCAGTACTTC